Below, one T cell receptor beta chain is given with its context. TCRdb ran MiXCR on the 5' RACE reads and lists one entry per CDR3 protein. Here the sample spans 70,000 to 85,000 distinct CDR3 sequences, around 10% being singletons. This sample was included in a study of early T cells in non-severe SARS-CoV-2 infection. V was trimmed by 0 bases and J by 0 bases, leaving 10 bases between them. Germline assignment: CDR1 SGDLS and CDR2 YYNGEE. The CDR3 contains 16 residues. J is TRBJ1-5 and V is TRBV9; possibly TRBD1 for D (5 bases). The receptor comes from an adult who was a healthcare worker with PCR-confirmed SARS-CoV-2 infection or an uninfected control (not recorded which). Specimen: whole blood. The CDR3 loop reads CASSVGTGSSNQPQHF. The CDR3 coding sequence is TGTGCCAGCAGCGTAGGAACAGGAAGTAGCAATCAGCCCCAGCATTTT.